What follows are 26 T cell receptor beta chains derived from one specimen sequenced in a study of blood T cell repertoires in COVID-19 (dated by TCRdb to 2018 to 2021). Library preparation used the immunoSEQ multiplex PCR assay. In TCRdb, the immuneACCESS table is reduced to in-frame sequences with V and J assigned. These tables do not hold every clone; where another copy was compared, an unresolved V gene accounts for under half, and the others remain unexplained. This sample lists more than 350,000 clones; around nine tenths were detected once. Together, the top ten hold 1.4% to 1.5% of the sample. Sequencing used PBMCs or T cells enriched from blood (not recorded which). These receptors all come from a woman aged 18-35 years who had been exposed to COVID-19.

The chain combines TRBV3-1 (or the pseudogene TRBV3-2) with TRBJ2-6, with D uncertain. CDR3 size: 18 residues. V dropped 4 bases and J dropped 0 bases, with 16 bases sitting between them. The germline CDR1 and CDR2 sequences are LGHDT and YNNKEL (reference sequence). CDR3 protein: CASSPGWPTTSGANVLTF. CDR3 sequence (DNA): TGTGCCAGCAGCCCCGGATGGCCCACTACCTCTGGGGCCAACGTCCTGACTTTC.

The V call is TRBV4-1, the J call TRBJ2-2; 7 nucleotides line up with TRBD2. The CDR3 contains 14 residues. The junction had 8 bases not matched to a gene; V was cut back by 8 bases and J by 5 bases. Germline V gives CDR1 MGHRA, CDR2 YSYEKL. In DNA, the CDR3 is TGCGCCAGCGGGAGGGTGGAAAAAACCGGGGAGCTGTTTTTT. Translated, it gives CASGRVEKTGELFF.

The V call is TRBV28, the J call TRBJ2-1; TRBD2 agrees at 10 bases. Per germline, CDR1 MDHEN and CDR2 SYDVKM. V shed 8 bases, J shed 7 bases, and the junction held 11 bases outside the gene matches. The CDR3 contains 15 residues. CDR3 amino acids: CASEASGRAVNEQFF. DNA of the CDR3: TGTGCCAGCGAGGCTAGCGGGAGAGCGGTGAATGAGCAGTTCTTC.

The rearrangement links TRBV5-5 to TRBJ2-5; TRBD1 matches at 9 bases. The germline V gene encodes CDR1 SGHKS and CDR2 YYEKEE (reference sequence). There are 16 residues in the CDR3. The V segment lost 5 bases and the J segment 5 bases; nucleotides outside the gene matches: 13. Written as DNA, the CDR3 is TGTGCCAGCAGATCTACAGGGGGCGGAATTGGGGAGACCCAGTACTTC. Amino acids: CASRSTGGGIGETQYF.

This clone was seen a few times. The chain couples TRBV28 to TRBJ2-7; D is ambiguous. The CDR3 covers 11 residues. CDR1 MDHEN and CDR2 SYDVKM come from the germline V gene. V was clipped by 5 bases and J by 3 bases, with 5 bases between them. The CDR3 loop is CASSPHYEQYF. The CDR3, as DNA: TGTGCCAGCAGTCCCCACTACGAGCAGTACTTC.

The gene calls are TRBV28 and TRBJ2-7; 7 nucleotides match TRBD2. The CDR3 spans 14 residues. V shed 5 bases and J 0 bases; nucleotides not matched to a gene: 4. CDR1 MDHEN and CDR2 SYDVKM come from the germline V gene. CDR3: CASSPGRPSYEQYF. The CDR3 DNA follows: TGTGCCAGCAGTCCCGGGAGGCCCTCCTACGAGCAGTACTTC.

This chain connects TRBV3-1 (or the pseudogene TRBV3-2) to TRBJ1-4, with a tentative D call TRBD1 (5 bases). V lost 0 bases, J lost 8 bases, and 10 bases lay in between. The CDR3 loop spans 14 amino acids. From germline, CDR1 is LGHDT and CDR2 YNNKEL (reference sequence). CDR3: CASSQDGGREKLFF. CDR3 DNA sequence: TGTGCCAGCAGCCAAGACGGGGGAAGAGAAAAACTGTTTTTT.

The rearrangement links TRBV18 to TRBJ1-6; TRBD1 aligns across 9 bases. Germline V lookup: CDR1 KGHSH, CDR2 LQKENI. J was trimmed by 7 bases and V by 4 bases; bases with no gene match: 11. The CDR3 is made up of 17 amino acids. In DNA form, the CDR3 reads TGTGCCAGCTCACGGGCGGGACAGGGTATCCGGAATTCACCCCTCCACTTT. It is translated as CASSRAGQGIRNSPLHF.

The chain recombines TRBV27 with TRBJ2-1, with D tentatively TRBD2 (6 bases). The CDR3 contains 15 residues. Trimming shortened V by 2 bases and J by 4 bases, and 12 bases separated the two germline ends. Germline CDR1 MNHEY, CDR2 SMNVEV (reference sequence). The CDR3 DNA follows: TGTGCCAGCAGTTTAATACGGGAGACGTACAATGAGCAGTTCTTC. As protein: CASSLIRETYNEQFF.

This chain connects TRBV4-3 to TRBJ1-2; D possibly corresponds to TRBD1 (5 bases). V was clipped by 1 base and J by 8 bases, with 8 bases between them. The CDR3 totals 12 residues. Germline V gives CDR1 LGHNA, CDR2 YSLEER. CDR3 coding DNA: TGCGCCAGCAGCCAAGTCACAGGCGGCTACACCTTC. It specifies CASSQVTGGYTF.

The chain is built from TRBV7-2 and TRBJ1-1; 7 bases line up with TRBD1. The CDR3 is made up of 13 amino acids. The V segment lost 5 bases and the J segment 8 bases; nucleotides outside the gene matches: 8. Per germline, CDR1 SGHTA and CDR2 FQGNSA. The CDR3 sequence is CASSENRGSEAFF. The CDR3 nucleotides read TGTGCCAGCAGCGAAAACAGGGGCTCCGAAGCTTTCTTT. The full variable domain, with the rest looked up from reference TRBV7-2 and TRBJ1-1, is GAGVSQSPSNKVTEKGKDVELRCDPISGHTALYWYRQSLGQGLEFLIYFQGNSAPDKSGLPSDRFSAERTGGSVSTLTIQRTQQEDSAVYLCASSENRGSEAFFGQGTRLTVV.

The CDR3 protein is CASSAETDNSPLHF. The CDR3 DNA is TGTGCCAGTAGTGCAGAGACAGATAATTCACCCCTCCACTTT. This rearrangement joins TRBV19 to TRBJ1-6, with D possibly TRBD1 on 5 matching bases. The V gene lost 5 bases and the J gene lost 5 bases, with 10 bases spanning the gap. This CDR3 has 14 amino acids. Germline lookup yields CDR1 LNHDA and CDR2 SQIVND (reference sequence).

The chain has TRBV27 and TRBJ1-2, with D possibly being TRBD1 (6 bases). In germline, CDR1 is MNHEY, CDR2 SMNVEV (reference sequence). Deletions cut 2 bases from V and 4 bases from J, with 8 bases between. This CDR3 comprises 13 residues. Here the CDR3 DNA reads TGTGCCAGCAGTTTAGAGGGGGTCTATGGCTACACCTTC. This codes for CASSLEGVYGYTF.

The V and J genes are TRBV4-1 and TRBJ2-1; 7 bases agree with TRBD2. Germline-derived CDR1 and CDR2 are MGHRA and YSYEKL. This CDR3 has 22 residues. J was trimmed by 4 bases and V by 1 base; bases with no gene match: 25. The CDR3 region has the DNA TGCGCCAGCAGCCAAGGAGCCCAACTCCTCCAAAGGGGAGCGGGGAGTTACAATGAGCAGTTCTTC. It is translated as CASSQGAQLLQRGAGSYNEQFF.

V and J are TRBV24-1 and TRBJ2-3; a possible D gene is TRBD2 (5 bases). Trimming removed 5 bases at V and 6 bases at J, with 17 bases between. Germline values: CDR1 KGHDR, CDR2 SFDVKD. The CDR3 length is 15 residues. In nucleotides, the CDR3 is TGTGCCACCAGTGCGAGCGGAGACGGCCACGATACGCAGTATTTT. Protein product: CATSASGDGHDTQYF.

This CDR3 is CASSYGVAGALEQYF. The CDR3 nucleotides read TGTGCCAGCAGTTACGGGGTAGCGGGAGCCCTCGAGCAGTACTTC. The gene calls are TRBV6-5 and TRBJ2-7, with TRBD2 matching over 9 bases. This CDR3 has 15 amino acids. V lost 2 bases, J lost 6 bases, and 8 bases stayed unmatched. The V gene's germline CDR1 is MNHEY and CDR2 SVGAGI.

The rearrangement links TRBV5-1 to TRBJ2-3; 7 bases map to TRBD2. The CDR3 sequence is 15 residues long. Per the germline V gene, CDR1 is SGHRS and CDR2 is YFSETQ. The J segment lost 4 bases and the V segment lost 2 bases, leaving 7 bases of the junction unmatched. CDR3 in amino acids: CASSFSNLAADTQYF. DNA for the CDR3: TGCGCCAGCAGCTTCAGTAATCTAGCGGCAGATACGCAGTATTTT. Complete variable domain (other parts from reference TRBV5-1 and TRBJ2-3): KAGVTQTPRYLIKTRGQQVTLSCSPISGHRSVSWYQQTPGQGLQFLFEYFSETQRNKGNFPGRFSGRQFSNSRSEMNVSTLELGDSALYLCASSFSNLAADTQYFGPGTRLTVL.

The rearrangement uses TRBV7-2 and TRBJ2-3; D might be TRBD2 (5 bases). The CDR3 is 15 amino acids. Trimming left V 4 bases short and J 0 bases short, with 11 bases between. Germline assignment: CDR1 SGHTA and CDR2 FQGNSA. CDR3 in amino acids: CASSSRPGSTDTQYF. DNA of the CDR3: TGTGCCAGCAGCTCCCGCCCGGGGAGCACAGATACGCAGTATTTT.

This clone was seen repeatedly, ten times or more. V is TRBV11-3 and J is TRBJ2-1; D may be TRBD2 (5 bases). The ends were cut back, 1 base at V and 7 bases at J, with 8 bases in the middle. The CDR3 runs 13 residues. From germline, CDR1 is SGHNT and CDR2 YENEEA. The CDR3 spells CASSLGVANEQFF. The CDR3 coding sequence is TGTGCCAGCAGCTTAGGAGTAGCGAATGAGCAGTTCTTC.

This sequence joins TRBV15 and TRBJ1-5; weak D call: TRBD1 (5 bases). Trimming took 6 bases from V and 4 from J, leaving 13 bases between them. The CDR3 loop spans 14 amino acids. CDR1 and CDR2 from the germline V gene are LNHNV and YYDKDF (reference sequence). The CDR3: CATRDGAGNQPQHF. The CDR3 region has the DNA TGTGCCACCAGAGACGGGGCGGGAAATCAGCCCCAGCATTTT.

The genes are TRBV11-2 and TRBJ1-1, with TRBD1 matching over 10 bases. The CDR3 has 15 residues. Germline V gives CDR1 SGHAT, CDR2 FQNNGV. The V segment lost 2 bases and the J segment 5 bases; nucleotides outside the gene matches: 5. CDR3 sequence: CASSLPTGGETEAFF. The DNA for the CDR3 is TGTGCCAGCAGCTTACCGACAGGGGGCGAAACTGAAGCTTTCTTT.

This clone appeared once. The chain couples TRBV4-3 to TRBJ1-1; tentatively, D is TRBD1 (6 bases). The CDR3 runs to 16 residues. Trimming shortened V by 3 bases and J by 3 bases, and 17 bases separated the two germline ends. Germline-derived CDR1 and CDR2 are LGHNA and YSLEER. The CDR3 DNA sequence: TGCGCCAGCAGCCAGTTTCTTGGGGGCGCGGACACTGAAGCTTTCTTT. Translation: CASSQFLGGADTEAFF.

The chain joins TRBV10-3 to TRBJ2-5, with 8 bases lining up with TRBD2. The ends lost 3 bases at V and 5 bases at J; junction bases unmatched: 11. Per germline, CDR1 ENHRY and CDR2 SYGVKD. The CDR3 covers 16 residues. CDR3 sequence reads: CAISENPGLVSETQYF. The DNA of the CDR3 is TGTGCCATCAGTGAAAACCCGGGACTAGTGTCGGAGACCCAGTACTTC.

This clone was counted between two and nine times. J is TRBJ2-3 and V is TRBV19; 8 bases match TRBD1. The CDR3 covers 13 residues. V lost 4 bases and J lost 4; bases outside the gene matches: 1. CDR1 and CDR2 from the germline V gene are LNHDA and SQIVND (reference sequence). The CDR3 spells CASSTTGADTQYF. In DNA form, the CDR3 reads TGTGCCAGTAGTACGACAGGGGCAGATACGCAGTATTTT.

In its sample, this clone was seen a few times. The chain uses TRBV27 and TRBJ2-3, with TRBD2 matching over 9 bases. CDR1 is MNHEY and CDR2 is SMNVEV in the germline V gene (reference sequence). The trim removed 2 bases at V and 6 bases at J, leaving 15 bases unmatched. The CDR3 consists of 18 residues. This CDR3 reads CASSLMRGGYQLFDTQYF. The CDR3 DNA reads TGTGCCAGCAGTTTAATGCGGGGGGGCTACCAATTGTTCGATACGCAGTATTTT.

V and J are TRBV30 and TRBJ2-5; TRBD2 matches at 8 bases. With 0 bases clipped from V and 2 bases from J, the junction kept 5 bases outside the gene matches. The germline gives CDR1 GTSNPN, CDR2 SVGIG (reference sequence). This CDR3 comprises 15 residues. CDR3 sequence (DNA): TGTGCCTGGAGTGTACTGCGGGGGGAACAAGAGACCCAGTACTTC. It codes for CAWSVLRGEQETQYF.